This T cell receptor (beta chain) was sequenced for a study of beta chain features in type 1 diabetes. Overall study results and limits: Moderate yet significant TCRB CDR3 shortening was seen in Type 1 diabetes patients in all four CD4+ subsets. PCR might pick shorter templates more often, in the same way for patients and controls. VDJ junctions from type 1 diabetes patients carried fewer insertions and larger deletions.

Staining for CD45RO/CCR7/CD25/CD127/CD95/CD27 allowed sorting of CD4+ naive, central memory, regulatory and stem cell-like memory cells. As for this clone: Its target is unknown.

Every isolated RNA sample was fully reverse transcribed, so sequencing captured expressed TCRB transcripts. Repertoires were generated with immunoSEQ multiplex PCR, while TCRdb's copy carries only in-frame clones and drops some. The data hold 50,000 or so clones, with roughly 41% observed a single time. CDR1 is SGHNT and CDR2 is YYREEE in the germline V gene (reference sequence). The germline V and J ends were trimmed by 4 bases and 0 bases, with 14 bases remaining between them. The CDR3 is 15 amino acids. This TCR derives from a man under 40 with type 1 diabetes. The rearrangement uses TRBV5-4 and TRBJ2-7; D is perhaps TRBD2 (6 bases). Sequencing was carried out using Tregs from blood. The CDR3 region has the DNA TGTGCCAGCAGCCAAGATCGGGGACTCTCCTACGAGCAGTACTTC. This translates into CASSQDRGLSYEQYF.